Listed here are 2 T cell receptor beta chains from one sample, sequenced in a study of blood T cell repertoires in COVID-19. Only in-frame clones appear in the TCRdb table, and some are missing; sequencing was by immunoSEQ multiplex PCR. The sample records about 180,000 clones, roughly 85% being singletons. Sequenced input: peripheral blood. Receptor source: a man aged 60-69 years with acute or convalescent COVID-19.

This clone was counted once. The rearrangement links TRBV19 to TRBJ2-4; 15 bases fit TRBD2. Trimming cost V 5 bases and J 2 bases; bases outside gene matches: 7. Germline values: CDR1 LNHDA, CDR2 SQIVND (reference sequence). The length of the CDR3 is 18 residues. CDR3 nucleotide sequence: TGTGCCAGTAGTTCGGGACTAGCGGGAGGCGAGTCCAAAAACATTCAGTACTTC. Encoded protein: CASSSGLAGGESKNIQYF.

V and J are TRBV5-1 and TRBJ2-1; D call uncertain. With 2 bases removed from V and 4 bases from J, the gap between germline ends came to 10 bases. The CDR3 has 14 residues. Germline CDR1 reads SGHRS; CDR2 reads YFSETQ. The CDR3 is CASSLGQQYNEQFF. The CDR3 DNA sequence: TGCGCCAGCAGCTTAGGTCAACAGTACAATGAGCAGTTCTTC.